The text below deals with one T cell receptor beta chain. The antigen is undetermined. The CDR3 consists of 12 residues. Germline assignment: CDR1 ENHRY and CDR2 SYGVKD. The V gene end was trimmed by 6 bases and the J gene end by 5 bases; junction bases not matched to a gene: 2. Time point reported: week 35, safety follow-up. Doses consisted of 300 ug of mutant IDH1 20-mer peptide each, paired with topical imiquimod. This sample stems from a study of a mutant IDH1 vaccine in newly diagnosed glioma. Study-level background: With temozolomide cycles, or 4-6 weeks after radiotherapy alone, vaccination was started. Most patients had received both radiotherapy and temozolomide, the prior options being radiotherapy, temozolomide, or both.

This table comes from immunoSEQ multiplex PCR, and its TCRdb copy is limited to in-frame clones, with some not included. The sample includes over 25,000 clones, 79% seen only once; the top ten take 7.5% to 10%. Broader study findings: Pseudoprogression seemed unlinked to shifts in top peripheral T cell clonotypes. Evidence of vaccine-induced immune responses was documented in about 93% of patients.

The sequence was obtained from a woman aged 25 to 39 with glioma. Some clones in this sample may be carry-over from other donors' samples. V and J are TRBV10-3 and TRBJ2-5; 8 nucleotides align to TRBD2. The sample here was PBMCs, taken from a glioma patient whose treatment included an IDH1 peptide vaccine. CDR3 residues: CAISEREETQYF. The CDR3 DNA reads as TGTGCCATCAGCGAGCGGGAGGAGACCCAGTACTTC.